This TCR beta chain was sequenced in a study of tumor-infiltrating lymphocytes in primary liver carcinoma. Whole-study findings and limits: Just around 7.5-25% of top clones spanned all five tumor regions.

The CDR3 length is 18 residues. With V trimmed by 7 bases and J by 3 bases, 12 bases remained unmatched. Germline CDR1 and CDR2: MNHEY and SVGAGI. The tissue used was unsorted bulk material of 20-30 mg. RNA and DNA were co-extracted from it with the AllPrep DNA/RNA mini kit. The patients had histopathologically diagnosed primary liver carcinoma, and their disease was treated by surgical resection. Starting material of 500 to 600 ng total RNA yielded TCR beta cDNA via a constant-region primer. Libraries covering TCR beta were generated through three nested multiplex PCR rounds (using a slightly modified ARM-PCR). The first two PCR rounds used TRBV1-TRBV30 forward primers with a C-beta reverse primer, about 10 cycles each. One entry per CDR3 protein results from TCRdb running MiXCR on the multiplex PCR reads. The table lists 30,000 to 40,000 distinct CDR3 sequences, roughly 74% of them singletons, with 16% in the top ten.

By sample fraction, this clonotype is medium-sized. Antigen specificity is unknown. The chain is built from TRBV6-5 and TRBJ2-6; 10 nucleotides match TRBD1. The TCR comes from a man aged 40-50 years with primary liver carcinoma and hepatitis B virus infection. Specimen: liver tumor tissue from sampling region 4. Regarding subset: tumor region T4, right-lateral pole. The CDR3 DNA is TGTGCCAGCACCCACCGGGGACAGGGGATTGGTGGGGCCAACGTCCTGACTTTC. It codes for CASTHRGQGIGGANVLTF.